This T cell receptor (beta chain) was found in a study of T cell responses to AZD1222 COVID-19 vaccine. The study's findings and limits: Researchers report vaccine-associated CD4 TCRs spanning spike, with dominance at 160-218 and 743-854. Clonal diversity was possibly underestimated; the donors were predominantly white British and more often female. Baseline serostatus was positive in only six AZD1222 recipients. Targets within unmutated variant regions were reportedly found for nearly half of spike-specific TCRs.

Trimming removed 8 bases from V and 10 bases from J, with 15 bases in between. CDR3 size: 13 residues. From germline, CDR1 is MDHEN and CDR2 SYDVKM. To note about this clone: Its antigen is not known.

Profiling relied on immunoSEQ multiplex PCR, and the TCRdb table lists in-frame clones only, not all of them. This table holds roughly 150,000 clones, about 90% found once. The sequences come from peripheral blood, collected on day 0 of AZD1222 vaccination. The chain links TRBV28 to TRBJ1-6, with D tentatively TRBD1 (6 bases). The sequence was obtained from an adult in good health. DNA of the CDR3: TGTGCCAGCCGACGGGGGGGCAGGTCACCCCTCCACTTT. This encodes CASRRGGRSPLHF.